This T cell receptor (beta chain) is drawn from a study of cytomegalovirus exposure and HLA in healthy donors. Regarding the study as a whole: The study recorded over 150 TCR beta chains that were cytomegalovirus-associated. A classifier reportedly called cytomegalovirus status with high sensitivity and specificity.

Germline V gene sequence: CDR1 SGHTS, CDR2 YDEGEE. This CDR3 has 16 residues. With V trimmed by 9 bases and J by 7 bases, 17 bases remained unmatched. Method: immunoSEQ multiplex PCR; TCRdb's copy keeps in-frame clones and lacks some. This table has some 150,000 clones, about 91% appearing once. Of note for this clone: What it binds is not known.

Specimen: PBMCs. The chain links TRBV5-8 to TRBJ2-3; 10 bases align to TRBD1. The sequence derives from a woman aged 18-30 years in good health and CMV-seropositive. The CDR3 spells CAIPPGPGQGPYTQYF. The DNA for the CDR3 is TGTGCCATCCCACCGGGCCCGGGACAGGGGCCCTATACGCAGTATTTT.